This entry is about one T cell receptor (beta chain). Its antigen remains unidentified. The data stem from a study of cytotoxic CD8 clonotypes in ibrutinib-treated CLL. Study-wide background: Responses: roughly 25 partial, 2 complete; after median around 64 months, around 15 stayed remitted, around 12 progressed.

Genomic DNA for TCR beta libraries, approximately 2 micrograms, came from cryopreserved PBMCs. Study conclusions and caveats: Starting clonality was above that of age-matched healthy donors and tracked circulating CD8+ T-cell counts.

Investigators sought sequencing depths of between 1 in 200,000 and 1 in 1 million T cells. The assay was immunoSEQ multiplex PCR, and TCRdb's table has in-frame clones only and misses some. The repertoire holds about 130,000 clones, roughly 83% seen once, with around 13% in the top ten. The CDR3 spans 14 residues. Deletions cut 6 bases from V and 0 bases from J, with 10 bases between. Germline CDR1 is SNHLY and CDR2 is FYNNEI. Sequences were derived from PBMCs, sampled after 12 months of ibrutinib treatment. The gene calls are TRBV2 and TRBJ2-3; D gene uncertain. This TCR was sampled from a human donor with chronic lymphocytic leukemia. The CDR3 DNA reads TGTGCCAGCAGGGCGAGATCTAGCACAGATACGCAGTATTTT. This encodes CASRARSSTDTQYF.